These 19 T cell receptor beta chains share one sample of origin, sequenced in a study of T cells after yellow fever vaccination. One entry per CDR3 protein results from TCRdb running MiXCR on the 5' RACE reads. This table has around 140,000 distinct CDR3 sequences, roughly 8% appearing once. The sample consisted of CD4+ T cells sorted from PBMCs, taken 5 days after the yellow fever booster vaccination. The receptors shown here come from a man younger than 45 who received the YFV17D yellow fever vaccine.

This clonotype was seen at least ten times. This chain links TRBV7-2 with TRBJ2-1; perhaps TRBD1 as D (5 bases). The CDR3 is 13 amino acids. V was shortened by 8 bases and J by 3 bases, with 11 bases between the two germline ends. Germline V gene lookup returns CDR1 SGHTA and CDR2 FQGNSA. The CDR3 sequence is CASAGNLYNEQFF. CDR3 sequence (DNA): TGTGCCAGCGCAGGGAATCTCTACAATGAGCAGTTCTTC. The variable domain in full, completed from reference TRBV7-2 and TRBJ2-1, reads GAGVSQSPSNKVTEKGKDVELRCDPISGHTALYWYRQSLGQGLEFLIYFQGNSAPDKSGLPSDRFSAERTGGSVSTLTIQRTQQEDSAVYLCASAGNLYNEQFFGPGTRLTVL.

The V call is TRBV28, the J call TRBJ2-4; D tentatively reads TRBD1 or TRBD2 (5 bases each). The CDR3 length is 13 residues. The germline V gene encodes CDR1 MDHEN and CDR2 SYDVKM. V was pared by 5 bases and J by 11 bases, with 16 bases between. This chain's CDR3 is CASSRDPKTVQYF. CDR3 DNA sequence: TGTGCCAGCAGTCGGGACCCGAAGACCGTTCAGTACTTC.

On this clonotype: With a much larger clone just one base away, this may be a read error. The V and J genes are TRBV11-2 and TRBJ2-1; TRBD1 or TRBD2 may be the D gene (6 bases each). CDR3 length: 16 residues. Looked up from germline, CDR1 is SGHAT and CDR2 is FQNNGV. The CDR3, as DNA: TGTGACAGCACCCCCCGAGTGGGGGGCACCTACAATGAGCAGTTCTTC. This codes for CDSTPRVGGTYNEQFF. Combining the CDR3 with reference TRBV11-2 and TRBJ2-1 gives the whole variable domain EAGVAQSPRYKIIEKRQSVAFWCNPISGHATLYWYQQILGQGPKLLIQFQNNGVVDDSQLPKDRFSAERLKGVDSTLKIQPAKLEDSAVYLCDSTPRVGGTYNEQFFGPGTRLTVL.

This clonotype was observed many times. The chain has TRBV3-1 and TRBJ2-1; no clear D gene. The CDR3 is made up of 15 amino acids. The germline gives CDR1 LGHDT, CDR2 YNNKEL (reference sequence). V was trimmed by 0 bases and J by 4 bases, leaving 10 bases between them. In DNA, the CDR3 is TGTGCCAGCAGCCAAGATAGGCAAGGATACAATGAGCAGTTCTTC. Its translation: CASSQDRQGYNEQFF.

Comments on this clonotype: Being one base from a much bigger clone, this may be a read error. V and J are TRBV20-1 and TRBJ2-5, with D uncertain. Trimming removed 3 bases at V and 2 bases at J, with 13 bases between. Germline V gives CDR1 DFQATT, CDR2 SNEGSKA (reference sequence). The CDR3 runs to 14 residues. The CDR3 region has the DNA TGCAGTGCTAGGGGCAGTCCGACTCAAGAGACCCAGTACTTC. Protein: CSARGSPTQETQYF.

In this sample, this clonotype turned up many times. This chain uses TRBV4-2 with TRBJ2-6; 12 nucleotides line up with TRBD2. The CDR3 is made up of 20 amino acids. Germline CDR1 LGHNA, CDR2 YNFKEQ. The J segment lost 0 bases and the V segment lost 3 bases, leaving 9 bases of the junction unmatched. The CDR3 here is CASSQSRGTSGSSGANVLTF. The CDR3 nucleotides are TGTGCCAGCAGCCAGTCAAGGGGGACTAGCGGGTCCTCTGGGGCCAACGTCCTGACTTTC.

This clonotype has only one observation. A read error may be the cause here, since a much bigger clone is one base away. Here the CDR3 reads CASSPRDRLNEQFF. CDR3 coding DNA: TGTGCCAGCAGCCCAAGGGACAGACTCAATGAGCAGTTCTTC. The V call is TRBV7-2, the J call TRBJ2-1; 7 nucleotides agree with TRBD1. Per the germline V gene, CDR1 is SGHTA and CDR2 is FQGNSA. V shed 5 bases and J 6 bases; nucleotides not matched to a gene: 7. The CDR3 is 14 amino acids.

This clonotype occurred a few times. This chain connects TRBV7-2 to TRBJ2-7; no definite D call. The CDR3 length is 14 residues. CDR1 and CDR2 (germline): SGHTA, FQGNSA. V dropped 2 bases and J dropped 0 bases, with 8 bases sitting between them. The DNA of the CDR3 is TGTGCCAGCAGCTTACACCATGACTCCTACGAGCAGTACTTC. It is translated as CASSLHHDSYEQYF.

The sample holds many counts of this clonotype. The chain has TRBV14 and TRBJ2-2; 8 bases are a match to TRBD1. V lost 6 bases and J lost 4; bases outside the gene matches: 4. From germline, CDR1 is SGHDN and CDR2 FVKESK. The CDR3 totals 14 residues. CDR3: CASRSGTGTGELFF. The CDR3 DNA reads TGTGCCAGCAGGTCCGGGACAGGCACCGGGGAGCTGTTTTTT.

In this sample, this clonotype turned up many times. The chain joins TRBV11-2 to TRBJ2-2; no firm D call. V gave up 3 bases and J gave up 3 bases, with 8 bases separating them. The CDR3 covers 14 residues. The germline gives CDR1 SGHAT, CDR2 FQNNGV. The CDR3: CASSFATDTGELFF. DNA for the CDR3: TGTGCCAGCAGCTTCGCCACCGACACCGGGGAGCTGTTTTTT.

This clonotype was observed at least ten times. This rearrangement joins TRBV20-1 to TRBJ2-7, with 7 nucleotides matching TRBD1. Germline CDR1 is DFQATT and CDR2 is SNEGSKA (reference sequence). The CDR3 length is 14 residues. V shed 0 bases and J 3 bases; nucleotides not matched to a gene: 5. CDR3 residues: CSARERQGVYEQYF. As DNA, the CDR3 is TGCAGTGCTAGAGAACGTCAGGGGGTCTACGAGCAGTACTTC.

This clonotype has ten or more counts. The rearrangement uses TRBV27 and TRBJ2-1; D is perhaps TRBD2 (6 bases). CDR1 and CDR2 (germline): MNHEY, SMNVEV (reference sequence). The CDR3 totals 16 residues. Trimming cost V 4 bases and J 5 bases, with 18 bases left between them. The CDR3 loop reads CASSYGGASINNEQFF. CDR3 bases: TGTGCCAGCAGTTATGGAGGGGCCTCCATTAACAATGAGCAGTTCTTC.

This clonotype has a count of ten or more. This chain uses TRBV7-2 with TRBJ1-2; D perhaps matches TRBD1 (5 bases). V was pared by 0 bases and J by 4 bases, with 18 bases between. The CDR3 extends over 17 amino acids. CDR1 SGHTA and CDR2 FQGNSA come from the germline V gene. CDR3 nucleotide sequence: TGTGCCAGCAGCTTAGCGGGGGACGGGGGTTTAGCCTATGGCTACACCTTC. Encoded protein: CASSLAGDGGLAYGYTF.

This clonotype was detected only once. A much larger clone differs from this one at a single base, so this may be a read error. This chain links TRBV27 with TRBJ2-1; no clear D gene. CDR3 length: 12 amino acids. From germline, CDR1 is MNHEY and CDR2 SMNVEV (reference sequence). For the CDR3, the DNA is TGTGCCGGCAGCCCCGGTTATGTTGAGCAGTTCTTC. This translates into CAGSPGYVEQFF.

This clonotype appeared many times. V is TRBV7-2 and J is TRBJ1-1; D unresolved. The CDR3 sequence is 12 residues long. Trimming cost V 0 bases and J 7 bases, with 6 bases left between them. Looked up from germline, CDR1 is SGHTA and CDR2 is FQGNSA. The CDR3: CASSLAWGEAFF. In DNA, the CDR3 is TGTGCCAGCAGCTTAGCGTGGGGTGAAGCTTTCTTT. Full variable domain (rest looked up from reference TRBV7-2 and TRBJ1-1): GAGVSQSPSNKVTEKGKDVELRCDPISGHTALYWYRQSLGQGLEFLIYFQGNSAPDKSGLPSDRFSAERTGGSVSTLTIQRTQQEDSAVYLCASSLAWGEAFFGQGTRLTVV.

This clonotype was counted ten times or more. The CDR3 loop reads CSVEGVPGEARNEQFF. The CDR3, as DNA: TGCAGCGTTGAAGGGGTGCCCGGGGAGGCCCGCAATGAGCAGTTCTTC. V gene TRBV29-1 combines with J gene TRBJ2-1; perhaps TRBD2 as D (6 bases). Trimming pared 1 base from V and 6 bases from J, leaving 19 bases between. CDR3 length: 16 amino acids. Per the germline V gene, CDR1 is SQVTM and CDR2 is ANQGSEA.

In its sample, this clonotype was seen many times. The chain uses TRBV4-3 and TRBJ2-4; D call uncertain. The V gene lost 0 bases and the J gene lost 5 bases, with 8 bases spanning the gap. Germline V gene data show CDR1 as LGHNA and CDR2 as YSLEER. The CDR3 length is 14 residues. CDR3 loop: CASSQEIGQNIQYF. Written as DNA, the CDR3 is TGCGCCAGCAGCCAAGAAATTGGGCAAAACATTCAGTACTTC.

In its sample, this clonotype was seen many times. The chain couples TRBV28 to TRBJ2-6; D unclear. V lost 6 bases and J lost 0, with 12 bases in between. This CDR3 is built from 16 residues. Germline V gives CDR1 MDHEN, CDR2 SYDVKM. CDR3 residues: CASSTPTPSGANVLTF. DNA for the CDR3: TGTGCCAGCAGCACCCCTACTCCCTCTGGGGCCAACGTCCTGACTTTC. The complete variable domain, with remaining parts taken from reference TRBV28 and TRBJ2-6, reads DVKVTQSSRYLVKRTGEKVFLECVQDMDHENMFWYRQDPGLGLRLIYFSYDVKMKEKGDIPEGYSVSREKKERFSLILESASTNQTSMYLCASSTPTPSGANVLTFGAGSRLTVL.

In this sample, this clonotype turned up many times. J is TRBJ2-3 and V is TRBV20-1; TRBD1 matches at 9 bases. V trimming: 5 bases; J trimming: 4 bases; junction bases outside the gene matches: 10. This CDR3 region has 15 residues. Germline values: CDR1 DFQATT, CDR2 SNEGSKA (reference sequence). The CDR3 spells CSAPRRDRVADTQYF. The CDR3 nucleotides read TGCAGTGCTCCACGTCGGGACAGGGTGGCAGATACGCAGTATTTT.